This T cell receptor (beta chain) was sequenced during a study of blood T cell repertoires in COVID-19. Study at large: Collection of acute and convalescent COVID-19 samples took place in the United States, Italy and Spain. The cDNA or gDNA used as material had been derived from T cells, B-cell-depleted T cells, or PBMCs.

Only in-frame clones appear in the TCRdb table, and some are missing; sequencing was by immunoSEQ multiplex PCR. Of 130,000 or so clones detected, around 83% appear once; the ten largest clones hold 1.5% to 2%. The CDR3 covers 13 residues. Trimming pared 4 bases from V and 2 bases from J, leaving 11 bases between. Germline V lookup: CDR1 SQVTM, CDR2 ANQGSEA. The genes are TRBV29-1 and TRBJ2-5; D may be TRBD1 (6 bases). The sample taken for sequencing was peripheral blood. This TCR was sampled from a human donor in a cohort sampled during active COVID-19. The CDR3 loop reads CSVVRDTQETQYF. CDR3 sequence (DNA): TGCAGCGTTGTTCGGGACACGCAAGAGACCCAGTACTTC.